Given below is one TCR beta chain in context. Seattle's cohort entered during active infection and was followed longitudinally. Measured with immunoSEQ multiplex PCR; TCRdb has only the in-frame clones, and not every one. The repertoire holds 100,000 to 150,000 clones, approximately 89% seen once, with 3.2% in the top ten. This sample is part of a study of blood T cell repertoires in COVID-19. The germline gives CDR1 SQVTM, CDR2 ANQGSEA. The CDR3 extends over 11 amino acids. V lost 7 bases and J lost 6; bases outside the gene matches: 3. The chain is built from TRBV29-1 and TRBJ1-2; 9 positions agree with TRBD1. The receptor's source is a woman over 75 with COVID-19, enrolled during active disease. Material: peripheral blood. CDR3 DNA sequence: TGCAGCGCGGGACAGGGAGATGGCTACACCTTC. Amino acid sequence: CSAGQGDGYTF.